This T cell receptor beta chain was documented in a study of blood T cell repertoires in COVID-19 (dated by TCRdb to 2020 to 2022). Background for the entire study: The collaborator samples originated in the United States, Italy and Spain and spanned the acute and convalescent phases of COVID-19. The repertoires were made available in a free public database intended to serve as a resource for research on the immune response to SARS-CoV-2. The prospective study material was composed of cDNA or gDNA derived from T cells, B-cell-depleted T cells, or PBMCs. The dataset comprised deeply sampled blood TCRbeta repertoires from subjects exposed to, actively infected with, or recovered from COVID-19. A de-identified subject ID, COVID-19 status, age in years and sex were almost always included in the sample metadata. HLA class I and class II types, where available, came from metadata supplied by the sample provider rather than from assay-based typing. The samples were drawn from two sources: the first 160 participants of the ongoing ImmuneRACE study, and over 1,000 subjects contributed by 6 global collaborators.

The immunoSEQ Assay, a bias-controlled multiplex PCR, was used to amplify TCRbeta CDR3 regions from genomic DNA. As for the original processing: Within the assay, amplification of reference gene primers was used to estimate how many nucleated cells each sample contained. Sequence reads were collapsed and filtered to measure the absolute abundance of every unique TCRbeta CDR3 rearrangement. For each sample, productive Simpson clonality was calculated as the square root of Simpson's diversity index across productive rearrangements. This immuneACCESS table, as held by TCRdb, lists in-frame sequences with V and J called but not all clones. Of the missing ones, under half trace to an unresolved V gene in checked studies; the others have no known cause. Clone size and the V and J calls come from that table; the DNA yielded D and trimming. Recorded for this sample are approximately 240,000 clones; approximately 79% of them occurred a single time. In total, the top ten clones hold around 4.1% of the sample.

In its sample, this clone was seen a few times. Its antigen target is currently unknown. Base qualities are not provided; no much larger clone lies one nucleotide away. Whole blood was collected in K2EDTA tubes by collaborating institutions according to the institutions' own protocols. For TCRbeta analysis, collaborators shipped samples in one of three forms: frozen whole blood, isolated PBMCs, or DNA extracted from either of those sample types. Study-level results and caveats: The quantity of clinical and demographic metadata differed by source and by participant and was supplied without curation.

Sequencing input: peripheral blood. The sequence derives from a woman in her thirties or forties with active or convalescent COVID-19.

CDR3 loop: CASSHGQLRGLGVFSYTF. The nucleotide sequence reads as follows: TGTGCCAGCAGTCACGGACAATTACGGGGGTTGGGGGTTTTCAGCTACACCTTC. The chain is assembled from TRBV25-1 and TRBJ1-2, with TRBD1 as a weak D call on 5 bases. Spanning cysteine to phenylalanine, the CDR3 consists of 18 amino acids. Only the CDR3 part of the read is kept: 54 bases, read in frame from the first base. V is cut by 5 bases and J by 9 bases, and the space between the germline ends is 31 bases. In the germline V gene, CDR1 corresponds to MGHDK and CDR2 to SYGVNS.